This T cell receptor (beta chain) originates from a study of cytomegalovirus exposure and HLA in healthy donors. V lost 6 bases to trimming and J lost 2 bases, with 14 bases between them. CDR1 is MNHNS, CDR2 SASEGT, per germline. The CDR3 runs to 15 residues. In the PCR, 60 Vbeta and 13 Jbeta primers were used. Using immunoSEQ multiplex PCR, the repertoire was profiled, and TCRdb retains in-frame clones only, with some absent. The sample lists about 220,000 clones, about 75% occurring once. There are a few counts of this clone. The source material was PBMCs. This clonotype was obtained from a woman in her twenties or thirties in good health and CMV-seronegative. This sequence joins TRBV6-1 and TRBJ1-5; D gene unclear. For the CDR3, the DNA is TGTGCCAGCAGGGCGGGCCGCCGGGGCAATCAGCCCCAGCATTTT. It is translated as CASRAGRRGNQPQHF.